This entry lists 26 T cell receptor beta chains sequenced from one sample in a study of blood T cell repertoires in COVID-19. TCRdb's copy holds only in-frame clones and misses some; the assay was immunoSEQ multiplex PCR. Of about 270,000 clones in the sample, more than 70% were seen once. The sample taken for sequencing was peripheral blood. The receptors were sampled from a woman in her late teens or twenties with acute or convalescent COVID-19.

This chain connects TRBV4-2 to TRBJ1-2; 9 nucleotides agree with TRBD1. Looked up from germline, CDR1 is LGHNA and CDR2 is YNFKEQ. The CDR3 is made up of 18 amino acids. After removal of 1 base from V and 2 bases from J, the junction contained 11 bases not matched to a gene. The CDR3 bases are TGTGCCAGCAGCCAAGGGGAGAGATGGGACAGGGAAAACTATGGCTACACCTTC. Residues: CASSQGERWDRENYGYTF.

On this clone: Other nucleotide sequences in the sample specify the same CDR3. V is TRBV7-2 and J is TRBJ1-1; D is uncertain. The CDR3 length is 15 residues. With 1 base removed from V and 1 base from J, the gap between germline ends came to 10 bases. Germline V CDR1 and CDR2: SGHTA, FQGNSA. The CDR3 DNA reads TGTGCCAGCAGCTTAGTTGCCAGGCAGAACACTGAAGCTTTCTTT. It encodes CASSLVARQNTEAFF.

The rearrangement joins TRBV30 to TRBJ1-6; D is undetermined. The CDR3 spans 15 residues. V was pared by 3 bases and J by 0 bases, with 9 bases between. CDR1 is GTSNPN and CDR2 is SVGIG in the germline V gene (reference sequence). The CDR3 DNA reads TGTGCCTGGAGCCCTCTGAGCTCCTATAATTCACCCCTCCACTTT. Amino acid sequence: CAWSPLSSYNSPLHF.

This chain connects TRBV6-2 or TRBV6-3 to TRBJ1-2, with 9 bases matching TRBD1. J gave up 2 bases and V 6 bases, and 7 bases lay outside the gene matches. In germline, CDR1 is MNHEY, CDR2 SVGEGT. The CDR3 sequence is 15 residues long. The DNA of the CDR3 is TGTGCCAGCAGCCGTAAGACAGGGGGAAACTATGGCTACACCTTC. Amino acid sequence: CASSRKTGGNYGYTF.

V and J are TRBV19 and TRBJ1-1; TRBD1 matches at 7 bases. Trimming removed 0 bases from V and 0 bases from J; junction bases left unmatched: 7. Germline V gene lookup returns CDR1 LNHDA and CDR2 SQIVND (reference sequence). The CDR3 is 17 residues long. The CDR3 sequence: CASSIDVLRGLNTEAFF. CDR3 sequence (DNA): TGTGCCAGTAGTATAGACGTCCTAAGGGGGCTGAACACTGAAGCTTTCTTT.

The chain has TRBV19 and TRBJ2-6, with D possibly matching TRBD1 (6 bases). V lost 7 bases and J 7 bases, leaving 8 bases between the germline ends. The CDR3 has 12 amino acids. Germline V lookup: CDR1 LNHDA, CDR2 SQIVND (reference sequence). CDR3 DNA sequence: TGTGCCAGTAAGGGGACAGCCAACGTCCTGACTTTC. This sequence encodes CASKGTANVLTF.

This chain connects TRBV6-5 to TRBJ2-2; D possibly corresponds to TRBD1 (5 bases). The CDR3 runs to 14 residues. Germline V lookup: CDR1 MNHEY, CDR2 SVGAGI. The V end lost 6 bases, the J end lost 1 base, and 9 bases lay between the germline ends. CDR3 loop: CASRATGNTGELFF. The CDR3 DNA reads TGTGCCAGCAGAGCTACAGGGAACACCGGGGAGCTGTTTTTT.

A single count supports this clone. The V and J genes are TRBV4-1 and TRBJ1-2; TRBD1 might be the D (5 bases). The CDR3 totals 15 residues. The germline V gene has CDR1 MGHRA and CDR2 YSYEKL. V shed 0 bases and J shed 6 bases, with 14 bases lying between them. The CDR3 sequence: CASSQDREGRDGYTF. For the CDR3, the DNA is TGCGCCAGCAGCCAAGATCGTGAGGGGAGGGATGGCTACACCTTC.

The chain combines TRBV18 with TRBJ1-3; possible D gene TRBD1, 6 bases. The CDR3 consists of 16 residues. V was cut by 4 bases and J by 0 bases, with 13 bases left in between. CDR1 is KGHSH, CDR2 LQKENI, per germline. The CDR3 loop is CASSLQGAASGNTIYF. The CDR3 DNA sequence: TGTGCCAGCTCACTACAGGGAGCGGCCTCTGGAAACACCATATATTTT.

V and J are TRBV28 and TRBJ2-3; TRBD2 aligns across 10 bases. This CDR3 region has 17 residues. V shed 3 bases and J 0 bases; nucleotides not matched to a gene: 6. Germline V gene data show CDR1 as MDHEN and CDR2 as SYDVKM. The DNA of the CDR3 is TGTGCCAGCAGTTTGATTAGCGGGAGGACTAGCACAGATACGCAGTATTTT. It encodes CASSLISGRTSTDTQYF.

The chain uses TRBV11-2 and TRBJ2-7; no definite D call. Germline V gives CDR1 SGHAT, CDR2 FQNNGV. The CDR3 extends over 15 amino acids. The V and J ends lost 5 bases and 1 base respectively, with 15 bases between them. The CDR3, as DNA: TGTGCCAGCAGCCCCGGTTTTGTACTTTCCTACGAGCAGTACTTC. This encodes CASSPGFVLSYEQYF.

This chain links TRBV4-3 with TRBJ1-5, with 8 bases that match TRBD1. There are 15 residues in the CDR3. The germline V gene has CDR1 LGHNA and CDR2 YSLEER. Trimming cost V 4 bases and J 0 bases; bases outside gene matches: 2. The CDR3 is CASSPGGYSNQPQHF. CDR3 sequence (DNA): TGCGCCAGCAGCCCAGGGGGCTATAGCAATCAGCCCCAGCATTTT.

The chain recombines TRBV10-3 with TRBJ1-3; D not certain. This CDR3 has 12 residues. V shed 7 bases and J shed 4 bases, with 8 bases lying between them. Germline lookup yields CDR1 ENHRY and CDR2 SYGVKD. In DNA form, the CDR3 reads TGTGCCATCATGGCCAGGGGAAACACCATATATTTT. As protein: CAIMARGNTIYF.

Comments on this clone: The junction and the germline gene differ at one end; a read error may be behind it. This chain connects TRBV7-7 to TRBJ2-5, with D tentatively TRBD2 (7 bases). The CDR3 spans 17 residues. Per germline, CDR1 SSHAT and CDR2 FNYEAQ (reference sequence). The DNA of the CDR3 is TGTGCTAGCAGCTTAGGGGGGGGCGGAGTGGGCCAAGAGACCCAGTACTTC. It codes for CASSLGGGGVGQETQYF.

This clone appeared once. The chain links TRBV2 to TRBJ1-3, with D possibly TRBD1 on 5 matching bases. CDR1 is SNHLY, CDR2 FYNNEI, per germline. V lost 7 bases to trimming and J lost 4 bases, with 11 bases between them. This CDR3 contains 13 residues. Here the CDR3 DNA reads TGTGCCAGCACGGGAGGGGTCGGAAACACCATATATTTT. Its protein is CASTGGVGNTIYF.

This clone has just one count. The J gene is TRBJ2-3, the V gene TRBV19; TRBD2 agrees at 12 bases. J lost 3 bases, V lost 7 bases, and 8 bases had no gene match. Germline V CDR1 and CDR2: LNHDA, SQIVND (reference sequence). This CDR3 region has 16 residues. CDR3 DNA sequence: TGTGCCAGTACTTCACTAGCGGGAGGCTTTACAGATACGCAGTATTTT. Translation gives CASTSLAGGFTDTQYF.

This clone was counted between two and nine times. The chain uses TRBV19 and TRBJ1-2; TRBD1 might be the D (6 bases). From germline, CDR1 is LNHDA and CDR2 SQIVND (reference sequence). Trimming took off 0 bases at V and 4 bases at J, with 15 bases between the two ends. This CDR3 is built from 16 residues. The CDR3 protein is CASSIDAGTNRYGYTF. The CDR3 region has the DNA TGTGCCAGTAGTATAGATGCAGGGACAAACCGCTATGGCTACACCTTC.

The chain joins TRBV5-1 to TRBJ1-4; weak D call: TRBD1 (6 bases). Germline CDR1 is SGHRS and CDR2 is YFSETQ. V was cut by 0 bases and J by 0 bases, with 15 bases left in between. This CDR3 has 18 amino acids. The CDR3 loop reads CASSLVSGRGATNEKLFF. The CDR3 nucleotides read TGCGCCAGCAGCTTGGTGTCCGGCAGGGGTGCAACTAATGAAAAACTGTTTTTT.

The V gene is TRBV5-1, the J gene TRBJ2-7; TRBD2 matches at 9 bases. J lost 3 bases, V lost 3 bases, and 7 bases had no gene match. CDR3 length: 15 amino acids. CDR1 and CDR2 from the germline V gene are SGHRS and YFSETQ. CDR3 nucleotide sequence: TGCGCCAGCAGCTCCCTGACTAGCGGATACTACGAGCAGTACTTC. Protein sequence: CASSSLTSGYYEQYF.

This clone was counted many times. V and J are TRBV9 and TRBJ2-3; TRBD1 agrees at 9 bases. CDR1 and CDR2 (germline): SGDLS, YYNGEE. Trimming took 4 bases from V and 3 from J; bases not matched to a gene: 6. CDR3 length equals 15 residues. DNA of the CDR3: TGTGCCAGCAGCCCTGGGACAGGGAGAACAGATACGCAGTATTTT. Protein sequence: CASSPGTGRTDTQYF.

CDR3 DNA sequence: TGTGCCAGCAGCCTTGGGGGAGGAGCGGGAGGGACAGATACGCAGTATTTT. This codes for CASSLGGGAGGTDTQYF. J is TRBJ2-3 and V is TRBV3-1 (or the pseudogene TRBV3-2); TRBD2 matches at 10 bases. The germline CDR1 and CDR2 sequences are LGHDT and YNNKEL (reference sequence). With V trimmed by 4 bases and J by 3 bases, 10 bases remained unmatched. This CDR3 has 17 amino acids.

The gene calls are TRBV5-8 and TRBJ1-4, with 9 nucleotides matching TRBD1. This CDR3 has 15 amino acids. After removal of 6 bases from V and 4 bases from J, the junction contained 7 bases not matched to a gene. The germline gives CDR1 SGHTS, CDR2 YDEGEE. The CDR3 region has the DNA TGTGCCAGCAATCCGGGACAGGGCATTAATGAAAAACTGTTTTTT. Protein product: CASNPGQGINEKLFF.

The chain recombines TRBV6-5 with TRBJ2-7; 9 bases align to TRBD2. Germline V gene sequence: CDR1 MNHEY, CDR2 SVGAGI. Unmatched junction bases numbered 6, after V lost 2 bases and J lost 4 bases. The CDR3 totals 15 residues. This CDR3 reads CASSYQTSGPYEQYF. DNA of the CDR3: TGTGCCAGCAGTTACCAGACTAGCGGCCCGTACGAGCAGTACTTC.

The CDR3 nucleotides are TGTGCCAGCAGCTCAACCCTAGCGTTCAACGAGCAGTACTTC. This translates into CASSSTLAFNEQYF. The V gene is TRBV7-9, the J gene TRBJ2-7; a weak D match, TRBD2 (6 bases). The CDR3 contains 14 residues. Germline CDR1 reads SEHNR; CDR2 reads FQNEAQ (reference sequence). Trimming removed 4 bases from V and 5 bases from J, with 15 bases in between.

This clone has only one observation. The rearrangement joins TRBV18 to TRBJ2-1; 10 bases are a match to TRBD2. V was clipped by 2 bases and J by 7 bases; unmatched bases: 5. The CDR3 loop spans 15 amino acids. Germline-derived CDR1 and CDR2 are KGHSH and LQKENI. The CDR3 DNA follows: TGTGCCAGCTCACCAGAAGCGGGAGGGCGAAATGAGCAGTTCTTC. This codes for CASSPEAGGRNEQFF.

The gene calls are TRBV28 and TRBJ1-2; D perhaps matches TRBD1 (5 bases). The CDR3 contains 13 residues. V was cut by 11 bases and J by 4 bases, with 17 bases left in between. CDR1 and CDR2 from the germline V gene are MDHEN and SYDVKM. CDR3 sequence reads: CAVWGGMFYGYTF. The CDR3 nucleotides read TGTGCCGTTTGGGGGGGGATGTTCTATGGCTACACCTTC.